This is a list of T cell receptor beta chains from one sample in a study of T cell repertoires in cytomegalovirus infection. TCRdb re-called the reads with MiXCR, one entry per CDR3 protein. The sample lists approximately 190,000 distinct CDR3 sequences; roughly 27% were seen once. Material for sequencing was PBMCs. Receptors originate from a human donor in good health (CMV status not recorded). Some clones in this sample may be carry-over from other donors' samples. Each CDR3 is given with its conserved first and last residue. D genes are given only for firm matches. Some rows have no size entry. The others give once, few or many, or a class for an expanded clone.

v_call: TRBV2
d_call: NA
j_call: TRBJ1-5
clone_size: NA
cdr3_aa: CASSPLPTGLQGNQPQHF
cdr3_nt: TGTGCCAGCAGCCCACTACCTACTGGACTCCAGGGGAATCAGCCCCAGCATTTT

v_call: TRBV2
d_call: NA
j_call: TRBJ2-3
clone_size: NA
cdr3_aa: CASNPLVLGDTQYF
cdr3_nt: TGTGCCAGCAATCCTCTGGTCTTGGGGGATACGCAGTATTTT

v_call: TRBV7-9
d_call: NA
j_call: TRBJ1-1
clone_size: many
cdr3_aa: CASRRTGADTEAFF
cdr3_nt: TGTGCCAGCAGGCGCACGGGGGCCGACACTGAAGCTTTCTTT

v_call: TRBV2
d_call: NA
j_call: TRBJ1-1
clone_size: few
cdr3_aa: CASSVGQKNTEAFF
cdr3_nt: TGTGCCAGCAGTGTAGGCCAGAAGAACACTGAAGCTTTCTTT

v_call: TRBV5-4
d_call: TRBD1
j_call: TRBJ2-5
clone_size: NA
cdr3_aa: CASSSAGGSQETQYF
cdr3_nt: TGTGCCAGCAGCTCAGCAGGGGGCTCCCAAGAGACCCAGTACTTC

v_call: TRBV11-1
d_call: NA
j_call: TRBJ2-2
clone_size: NA
cdr3_aa: CASSSTPPGRITGELFF
cdr3_nt: TGTGCCAGCAGCTCCACTCCTCCGGGACGAATCACCGGGGAGCTGTTTTTT

v_call: TRBV3-1
d_call: NA
j_call: TRBJ1-1
clone_size: NA
cdr3_aa: CASSRRSDQAEAFF
cdr3_nt: TGTGCCAGCAGCCGGAGGAGTGATCAGGCTGAAGCTTTCTTT

v_call: TRBV2
d_call: NA
j_call: TRBJ2-6
clone_size: NA
cdr3_aa: CASSRNPGSGANVLTF
cdr3_nt: TGTGCCAGCAGCAGGAATCCAGGGTCCGGGGCCAACGTCCTGACTTTC

v_call: TRBV19
d_call: TRBD2
j_call: TRBJ2-1
clone_size: NA
cdr3_aa: CASSIIGGSSYNEQFF
cdr3_nt: TGTGCCAGTAGTATAATCGGGGGGAGCTCCTACAATGAGCAGTTCTTC

v_call: TRBV7-9
d_call: NA
j_call: TRBJ1-1
clone_size: few
cdr3_aa: CASSLVRGGGTEAFF
cdr3_nt: TGTGCCAGCAGCTTAGTTCGGGGAGGGGGGACTGAAGCTTTCTTT

v_call: TRBV5-1
d_call: NA
j_call: TRBJ1-2
clone_size: few
cdr3_aa: CASSFNIRGLDGYTF
cdr3_nt: TGCGCCAGCAGCTTCAACATAAGGGGACTAGATGGCTACACCTTC

v_call: TRBV29-1
d_call: TRBD1
j_call: TRBJ1-2
clone_size: few
cdr3_aa: CSAPTGEDGYTF
cdr3_nt: TGCAGCGCCCCAACAGGGGAGGATGGCTACACCTTC

v_call: TRBV10-3
d_call: TRBD1
j_call: TRBJ1-1
clone_size: NA
cdr3_aa: CAISAKGARAFF
cdr3_nt: TGTGCCATCAGTGCCAAGGGGGCTAGGGCTTTCTTT

v_call: TRBV7-2
d_call: NA
j_call: TRBJ1-3
clone_size: many
cdr3_aa: CASSLVGAGPDSGNTIYF
cdr3_nt: TGTGCCAGCAGCTTAGTGGGGGCAGGGCCTGACTCTGGAAACACCATATATTTT

v_call: TRBV11-1
d_call: TRBD1
j_call: TRBJ2-1
clone_size: few
cdr3_aa: CASSTRTGWNEQFF
cdr3_nt: TGTGCCAGCAGCACCCGGACAGGGTGGAATGAGCAGTTCTTC

v_call: TRBV7-8
d_call: TRBD1
j_call: TRBJ2-7
clone_size: NA
cdr3_aa: CASSFDRGTYEQYF
cdr3_nt: TGTGCCAGCAGCTTTGACAGGGGGACCTACGAGCAGTACTTC

v_call: TRBV7-3
d_call: NA
j_call: TRBJ2-6
clone_size: NA
cdr3_aa: CASSSTRAEGANVLTF
cdr3_nt: TGTGCCAGCAGCTCCACACGGGCTGAAGGGGCCAACGTCCTGACTTTC

v_call: TRBV7-8
d_call: NA
j_call: TRBJ1-1
clone_size: NA
cdr3_aa: CASSPGNGPEAFF
cdr3_nt: TGTGCCAGCAGTCCAGGAAACGGACCTGAAGCTTTCTTT

v_call: TRBV7-8
d_call: NA
j_call: TRBJ2-1
clone_size: NA
cdr3_aa: CASSLEAGAGYNEQFF
cdr3_nt: TGTGCCAGCAGCTTAGAGGCGGGGGCTGGATACAATGAGCAGTTCTTC

v_call: TRBV7-2
d_call: NA
j_call: TRBJ1-5
clone_size: few
cdr3_aa: CASSLDAGYSNQPQHF
cdr3_nt: TGTGCCAGCAGCTTAGACGCCGGATATAGCAATCAGCCCCAGCATTTT

v_call: TRBV7-9
d_call: TRBD1
j_call: TRBJ1-5
clone_size: NA
cdr3_aa: CASSRGTDDNQPQHF
cdr3_nt: TGTGCCAGCAGCCGCGGGACAGATGATAATCAGCCCCAGCATTTT

v_call: TRBV15
d_call: TRBD1
j_call: TRBJ1-2
clone_size: NA
cdr3_aa: CATSRGDRGDYGYTF
cdr3_nt: TGTGCCACCAGCAGAGGGGACAGGGGAGACTATGGCTACACCTTC

v_call: TRBV5-1
d_call: NA
j_call: TRBJ2-2
clone_size: NA
cdr3_aa: CASSLGETLSNTGELFF
cdr3_nt: TGCGCCAGCAGCTTGGGAGAGACACTATCGAACACCGGGGAGCTGTTTTTT

v_call: TRBV6-2/TRBV6-3
d_call: TRBD1
j_call: TRBJ1-6
clone_size: NA
cdr3_aa: CASSPPSGTGESPLHF
cdr3_nt: TGTGCCAGCAGTCCACCATCCGGGACAGGGGAATCACCCCTCCACTTT

v_call: TRBV20-1
d_call: NA
j_call: TRBJ1-3
clone_size: few
cdr3_aa: CSARGGASGNTIYF
cdr3_nt: TGCAGTGCTAGGGGGGGTGCCTCTGGAAACACCATATATTTT

v_call: TRBV12-3/TRBV12-4
d_call: TRBD2
j_call: TRBJ2-1
clone_size: NA
cdr3_aa: CASRPSGGENEQFF
cdr3_nt: TGTGCCAGTCGTCCCAGCGGGGGGGAAAATGAGCAGTTCTTC

v_call: TRBV25-1
d_call: NA
j_call: TRBJ1-6
clone_size: NA
cdr3_aa: CASSVGPNSPLHF
cdr3_nt: TGTGCCAGCAGTGTAGGGCCAAATTCACCCCTCCACTTT

v_call: TRBV12-3/TRBV12-4
d_call: NA
j_call: TRBJ2-3
clone_size: few
cdr3_aa: CASSLVGDPIGDTQYF
cdr3_nt: TGTGCCAGCAGTTTAGTAGGGGACCCTATAGGAGATACGCAGTATTTT

v_call: TRBV2
d_call: NA
j_call: TRBJ1-1
clone_size: NA
cdr3_aa: CASSERQGAFF
cdr3_nt: TGTGCCAGCAGTGAAAGGCAGGGGGCTTTCTTT

v_call: TRBV19
d_call: NA
j_call: TRBJ1-1
clone_size: NA
cdr3_aa: CASSIEEARPEAFF
cdr3_nt: TGTGCCAGTAGTATAGAAGAAGCAAGGCCTGAAGCTTTCTTT

v_call: TRBV12-3/TRBV12-4
d_call: NA
j_call: TRBJ2-2
clone_size: many
cdr3_aa: CASRRTAANTGELFF
cdr3_nt: TGTGCCAGCAGACGGACAGCCGCGAACACCGGGGAGCTGTTTTTT

v_call: TRBV20-1
d_call: NA
j_call: TRBJ1-1
clone_size: few
cdr3_aa: CSADQGGNTEAFF
cdr3_nt: TGCAGTGCTGACCAGGGTGGGAACACTGAAGCTTTCTTT

v_call: TRBV10-3
d_call: TRBD1
j_call: TRBJ2-2
clone_size: NA
cdr3_aa: CAIKGGGSGTGELFF
cdr3_nt: TGTGCCATCAAAGGGGGCGGTTCGGGCACCGGGGAGCTGTTTTTT

v_call: TRBV19
d_call: NA
j_call: TRBJ2-3
clone_size: few
cdr3_aa: CASSPSHLHTDTQYF
cdr3_nt: TGTGCCAGTAGTCCGTCACACCTCCACACAGATACGCAGTATTTT

v_call: TRBV6-6
d_call: NA
j_call: TRBJ1-5
clone_size: few
cdr3_aa: CASTLQGNQPQHF
cdr3_nt: TGTGCCAGCACTTTACAGGGCAATCAGCCCCAGCATTTT